This T cell receptor beta chain was retrieved from a study of T-cell reconstitution after alpha-beta-depleted transplantation in children. A library of TCRbeta sequences, prepared with unique molecular identifiers, was generated. A single record per CDR3 protein comes from TCRdb applying MiXCR to the PCR reads. The sample has hundreds of thousands of distinct CDR3 sequences, around 16% seen once. The V gene lost 7 bases and the J gene lost 3 bases, with 16 bases spanning the gap. CDR3 length: 13 residues. The germline CDR1 and CDR2 sequences are SQVTM and ANQGSEA. The receptor's source is a human donor who donated a stem cell graft to a child with acute myeloid leukemia. The sequences come from PBMCs from the stem cell graft donor, collected from the stem cell graft. The V and J genes are TRBV29-1 and TRBJ2-7, with D perhaps matching TRBD1 (6 bases). The CDR3 DNA reads as TGCAGCGCCCTTGGGGGCATCGGCTACGAGCAGTACTTC. It translates to CSALGGIGYEQYF.